The 21 T cell receptor beta chains below come from one sample, sequenced in a study of CXCR3-negative and CXCR3-positive naive CD8 T cells. Researchers prepared the TRB cDNA libraries using 5' RACE with UMI labels. TCRdb reprocessed the 5' RACE reads and stores each CDR3 protein as one record, lacking DNA. In all, the sample yields 75,000 or so distinct CDR3 sequences. Sequencing was carried out using naive CXCR3- CD8+ T cells from blood. Subset of the sample: CD45RO-CCR7+CD27+CD95- naive CD8+ T cells lacking CXCR3 (TNR3-). Receptors were obtained from a human donor in good health. Some clones in this sample may be carry-over from other donors' samples.

The gene calls are TRBV4-1 and TRBJ1-1; no DNA is available, so the TRBD1 call from TCRdb remains unchecked. CDR1 is MGHRA, CDR2 YSYEKL, per germline. CDR3 size: 18 residues. The CDR3 sequence is CASSPTLGREVENTEAFF.

This chain joins TRBV5-1 and TRBJ1-1; TCRdb indicates TRBD1, and absent DNA this call remains unverified. This CDR3 is 16 amino acids long. The germline gives CDR1 SGHRS, CDR2 YFSETQ. The CDR3 region is CASSLAVDPLSTEAFF.

This rearrangement joins TRBV5-1 to TRBJ2-7; without DNA, the TCRdb call of TRBD1 cannot be checked. The V gene's germline CDR1 is SGHRS and CDR2 YFSETQ. This CDR3 region has 13 residues. The CDR3 spells CASTEGQWNEQYF.

V is TRBV29-1 and J is TRBJ1-2; with no DNA, the TCRdb D assignment of TRBD1 cannot be verified. Germline V lookup: CDR1 SQVTM, CDR2 ANQGSEA. This CDR3 region has 13 residues. CDR3 sequence: CSVSATGRLGYTF.

V and J are TRBV23-1 and TRBJ1-2; TCRdb proposes TRBD1, but this gene call is untestable without DNA. TRBV23-1 has ORF status, its function being uncertain. The CDR3 totals 16 residues. The CDR3 is CARKAPSGDSNYGYTF.

The chain has TRBV28 and TRBJ1-2; TCRdb's assignment of TRBD1 cannot be checked, as there is no DNA. The CDR3 spans 14 residues. CDR1 and CDR2 (germline): MDHEN, SYDVKM. The CDR3 spells CASSLFQGAGGYTF.

The V call is TRBV7-9, the J call TRBJ2-3; the D gene TCRdb calls, TRBD1, cannot be checked with no DNA. CDR3 length equals 14 residues. Germline V lookup: CDR1 SEHNR, CDR2 FQNEAQ (reference sequence). CDR3 residues: CASSSGPEGDTQYF.

This sequence joins TRBV29-1 and TRBJ1-2; no DNA is available, so the TRBD1 call from TCRdb remains unchecked. This CDR3 comprises 14 residues. CDR1 is SQVTM, CDR2 ANQGSEA, per germline. The CDR3 spells CSAETGERLEGYTF.

The J gene is TRBJ2-7, the V gene TRBV7-6; TCRdb lists TRBD1, though no DNA is available to test this call. The length of the CDR3 is 14 residues. Per the germline V gene, CDR1 is SGHVS and CDR2 is FNYEAQ. Here the CDR3 reads CASSLGGKGYEQYF.

The chain links TRBV29-1 to TRBJ2-7; TCRdb reports TRBD1, a call that lacks DNA to check it against. The CDR3 is 13 residues long. Germline V CDR1 and CDR2: SQVTM, ANQGSEA. This chain's CDR3 is CSVEETESYEQYF.

The chain links TRBV7-8 to TRBJ1-1; TCRdb outputs TRBD1, but without DNA this stays unchecked. The CDR3 totals 14 residues. In germline, CDR1 is SGHVS, CDR2 FQNEAQ. The CDR3 loop is CASSLLFKGWGAFF.

This sequence joins TRBV7-8 and TRBJ2-1; the TCRdb D gene call, TRBD2, has no DNA to confirm it. The CDR3 is made up of 13 amino acids. CDR1 and CDR2 (germline): SGHVS, FQNEAQ. The CDR3 sequence is CASSTRPTAEQFF.

The CDR3 loop reads CASSSSLSTDTQYF. The chain recombines TRBV12-3 or TRBV12-4 with TRBJ2-3. The CDR3 has 14 residues.

The chain links TRBV4-1 to TRBJ2-7. Germline V gene lookup returns CDR1 MGHRA and CDR2 YSYEKL. CDR3 size: 16 residues. CDR3 sequence reads: CASSQDPRIEAYEQYF.

This chain's CDR3 is CASSLLQRADNEQFF. The V and J genes are TRBV28 and TRBJ2-1; TCRdb reports TRBD1, a call that lacks DNA to check it against. CDR1 and CDR2 from the germline V gene are MDHEN and SYDVKM. This CDR3 comprises 15 residues.

The V call is TRBV18, the J call TRBJ2-2. This CDR3 spans 15 amino acids. The germline V gene has CDR1 KGHSH and CDR2 LQKENI. The CDR3: CASSPRTGNTGELFF.

The chain uses TRBV7-2 and TRBJ2-7. Germline CDR1 and CDR2: SGHTA and FQGNSA. The CDR3 consists of 14 residues. CDR3 protein: CASSLDRTAYEQYF.

The chain is built from TRBV28 and TRBJ2-3; as DNA is missing, the TRBD2 call by TCRdb cannot be tested. The CDR3 loop spans 18 amino acids. CDR1 MDHEN and CDR2 SYDVKM come from the germline V gene. The CDR3 is CASSTPASGAGVVDTQYF. Full variable domain (missing parts from reference TRBV28 and TRBJ2-3): DVKVTQSSRYLVKRTGEKVFLECVQDMDHENMFWYRQDPGLGLRLIYFSYDVKMKEKGDIPEGYSVSREKKERFSLILESASTNQTSMYLCASSTPASGAGVVDTQYFGPGTRLTVL.

The V and J genes are TRBV4-2 and TRBJ2-1; TCRdb lists TRBD1, though no DNA is available to test this call. Germline CDR1 is LGHNA and CDR2 is YNFKEQ. This CDR3 is 15 amino acids long. CDR3 protein: CASSQRRTGRNEQFF.

This chain connects TRBV5-1 to TRBJ2-1; TCRdb selects TRBD1, and the lack of DNA leaves this call unchecked. The CDR3 runs to 14 residues. Germline V CDR1 and CDR2: SGHRS, YFSETQ. The CDR3 region is CASSPGEGEDEQFF.

The chain joins TRBV5-1 to TRBJ2-3; the D gene TCRdb calls, TRBD1, cannot be checked with no DNA. CDR1 and CDR2 from the germline V gene are SGHRS and YFSETQ. This CDR3 comprises 15 residues. The CDR3 here is CASSQPGDSTDTQYF.